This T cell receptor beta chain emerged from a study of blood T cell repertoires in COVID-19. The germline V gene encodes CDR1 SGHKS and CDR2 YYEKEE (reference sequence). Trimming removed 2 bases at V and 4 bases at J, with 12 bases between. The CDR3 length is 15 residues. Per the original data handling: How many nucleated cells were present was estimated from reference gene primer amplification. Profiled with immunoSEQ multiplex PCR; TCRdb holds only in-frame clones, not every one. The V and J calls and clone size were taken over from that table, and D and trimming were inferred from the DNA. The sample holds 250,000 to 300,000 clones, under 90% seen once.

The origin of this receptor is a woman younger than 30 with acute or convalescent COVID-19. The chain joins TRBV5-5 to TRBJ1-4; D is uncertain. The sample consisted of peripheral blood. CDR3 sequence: CASSFRQAVNEKLFF. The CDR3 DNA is TGTGCCAGCAGCTTTCGGCAGGCCGTTAATGAAAAACTGTTTTTT.